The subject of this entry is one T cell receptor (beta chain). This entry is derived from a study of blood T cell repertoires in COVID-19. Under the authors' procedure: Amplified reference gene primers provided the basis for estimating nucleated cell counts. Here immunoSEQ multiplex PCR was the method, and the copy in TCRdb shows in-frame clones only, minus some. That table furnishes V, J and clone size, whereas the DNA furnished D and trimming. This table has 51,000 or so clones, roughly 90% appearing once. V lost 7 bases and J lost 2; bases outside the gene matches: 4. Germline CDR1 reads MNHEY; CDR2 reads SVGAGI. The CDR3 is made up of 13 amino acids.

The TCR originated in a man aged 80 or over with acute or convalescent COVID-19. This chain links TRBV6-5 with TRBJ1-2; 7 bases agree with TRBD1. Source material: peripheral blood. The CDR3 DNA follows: TGTGCCAGCACCTTGGACAGGAACTATGGCTACACCTTC. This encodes CASTLDRNYGYTF.